This TCR beta chain was captured in a study of beta chain features in type 1 diabetes. Using CD45RO/CCR7/CD25/CD127/CD95/CD27, CD4+ naive, central memory, regulatory and stem cell-like memory cells were sorted. With regard to this clone: What it binds is not known.

Study-level points and caveats: Type 1 diabetes patients had moderately but significantly shorter TCRB CDR3s in all four CD4+ subsets. Since sequencing was performed on cDNA, cells with high TCR expression could be over-represented.

V dropped 6 bases and J dropped 6; count of bases not matched to a gene: 14. This CDR3 has 15 residues. Per the germline V gene, CDR1 is ENHRY and CDR2 is SYGVKD. Reverse transcribing all isolated RNA meant expressed TCRB transcripts were sequenced. Profiled with immunoSEQ multiplex PCR; TCRdb holds only in-frame clones, not every one. The sample lists 640,000 or so clones; over 10% were seen once. The clonotype comes from a man between 18 and 29 years old with type 1 diabetes. The sequenced material came from naive CD4+ T cells from blood. J is TRBJ2-7 and V is TRBV10-3; 7 nucleotides match TRBD1. CDR3: CAISKQQGTWGEQYF. The CDR3, as DNA: TGTGCCATCAGCAAGCAACAGGGGACATGGGGCGAGCAGTACTTC.